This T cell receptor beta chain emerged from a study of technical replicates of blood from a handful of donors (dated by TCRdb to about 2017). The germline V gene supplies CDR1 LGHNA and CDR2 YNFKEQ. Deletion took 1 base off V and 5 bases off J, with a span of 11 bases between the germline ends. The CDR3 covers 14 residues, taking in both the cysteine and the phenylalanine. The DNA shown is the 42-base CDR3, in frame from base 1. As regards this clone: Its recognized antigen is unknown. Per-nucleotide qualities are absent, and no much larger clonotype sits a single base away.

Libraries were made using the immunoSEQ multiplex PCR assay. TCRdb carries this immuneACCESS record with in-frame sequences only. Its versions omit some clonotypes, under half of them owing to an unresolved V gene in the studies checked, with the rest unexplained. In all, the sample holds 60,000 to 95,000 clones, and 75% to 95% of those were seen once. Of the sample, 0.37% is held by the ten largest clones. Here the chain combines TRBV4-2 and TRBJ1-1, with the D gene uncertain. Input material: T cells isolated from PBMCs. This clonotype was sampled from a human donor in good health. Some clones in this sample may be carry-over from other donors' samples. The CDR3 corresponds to CASSQVFGLTEAFF. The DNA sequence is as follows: TGTGCCAGCAGCCAAGTTTTCGGGTTAACTGAAGCTTTCTTT.